The sequence of this T cell receptor (beta chain) was determined in a study of T cells in Graves' hyperthyroidism and ophthalmopathy. This CDR3 region has 15 residues. Trimming left V 1 base short and J 1 base short, with 10 bases between. Germline values: CDR1 SGHTA, CDR2 FQGNSA. Amplification yielded TCR beta CDR3 regions, with RNA transcripts as the source. Initially, a first-round RT-PCR of the TCR CDR3 employed the HTBI primer set. TCRdb re-called the multiplex PCR reads through MiXCR, storing one row per CDR3 protein. The sample holds hundreds of thousands of distinct CDR3 sequences, less than 25% seen once.

The J gene is TRBJ2-5, the V gene TRBV7-2; unclear D gene. Specimen: blood. The receptor was derived from a woman in her 70s with Graves' ophthalmopathy. The CDR3 reads CASSLVALGQETQYF. In nucleotides, the CDR3 is TGTGCCAGCAGCTTAGTGGCGCTAGGCCAAGAGACCCAGTACTTC.